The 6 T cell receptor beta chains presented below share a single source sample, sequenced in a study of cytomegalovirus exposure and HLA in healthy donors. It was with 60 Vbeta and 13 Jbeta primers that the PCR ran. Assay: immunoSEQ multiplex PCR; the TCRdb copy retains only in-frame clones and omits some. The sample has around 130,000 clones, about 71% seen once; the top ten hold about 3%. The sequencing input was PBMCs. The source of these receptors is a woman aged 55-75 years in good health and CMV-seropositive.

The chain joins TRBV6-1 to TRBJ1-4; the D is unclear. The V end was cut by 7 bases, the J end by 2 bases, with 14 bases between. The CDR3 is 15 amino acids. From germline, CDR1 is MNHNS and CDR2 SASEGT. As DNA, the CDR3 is TGTGCCAGCAAAAGCCCGAGTTTTACTAATGAAAAACTGTTTTTT. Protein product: CASKSPSFTNEKLFF.

The CDR3 bases are TGTGCCAGCAGCTTAGACGTCAGCTCCTACGAGCAGTACTTC. Translating gives CASSLDVSSYEQYF. The chain employs TRBV11-2 and TRBJ2-7; D ambiguous. Looked up from germline, CDR1 is SGHAT and CDR2 is FQNNGV. V gave up 0 bases and J gave up 0 bases, with 6 bases separating them. The CDR3 loop spans 14 amino acids.

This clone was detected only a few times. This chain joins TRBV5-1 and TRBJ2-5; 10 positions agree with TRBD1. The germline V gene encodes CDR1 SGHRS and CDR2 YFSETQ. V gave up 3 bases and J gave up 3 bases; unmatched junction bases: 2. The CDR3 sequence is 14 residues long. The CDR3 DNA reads TGCGCCAGCAGCTCCGGGACAGGGGAAGAGACCCAGTACTTC. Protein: CASSSGTGEETQYF.

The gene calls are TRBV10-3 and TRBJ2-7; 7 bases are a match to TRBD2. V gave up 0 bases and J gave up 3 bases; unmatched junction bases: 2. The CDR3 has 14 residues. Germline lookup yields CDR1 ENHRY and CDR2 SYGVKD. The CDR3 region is CAISESGGSYEQYF. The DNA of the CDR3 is TGTGCCATCAGTGAGTCGGGCGGGAGCTACGAGCAGTACTTC.

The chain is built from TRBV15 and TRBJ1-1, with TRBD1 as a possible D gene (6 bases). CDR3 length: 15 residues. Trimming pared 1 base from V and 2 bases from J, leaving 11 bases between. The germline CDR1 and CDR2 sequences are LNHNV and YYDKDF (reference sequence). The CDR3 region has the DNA TGTGCCACCAGCAGAGCCCGGACAGAAAACACTGAAGCTTTCTTT. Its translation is CATSRARTENTEAFF.

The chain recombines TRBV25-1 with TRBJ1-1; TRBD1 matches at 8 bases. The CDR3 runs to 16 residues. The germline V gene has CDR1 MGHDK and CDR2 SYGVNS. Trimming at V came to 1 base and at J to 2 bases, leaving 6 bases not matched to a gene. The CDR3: CASSEFGTGLNTEAFF. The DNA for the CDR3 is TGTGCCAGCAGTGAATTTGGGACAGGATTAAACACTGAAGCTTTCTTT.